The subject of this entry is one T cell receptor (beta chain). Its antigen is still unknown. After re-calling the 5' RACE reads, TCRdb lists one entry per CDR3 protein, DNA absent. The sample includes more than 400,000 distinct CDR3 sequences. The CDR3 runs 12 residues. Germline V lookup: CDR1 MNHEY, CDR2 SVGEGT. This entry comes from a study of T cells expressing NK-cell markers. Across the study: Sorted CD3+CD56-NKG2C+, CD3+CD56+NKG2C- and CD3+CD56+NKG2C+ T cells were the source of the TCR beta repertoires. Overall study findings and caveats: NKG2C+ dominant clonotypes from roughly 6 donors made up about 1.0-7.5% of CD8+ T cells. These clonotypes additionally ranked first within the CD3+CD56-NKG2C+ fraction of four donors. Evidence did not settle whether expanded NKG2C+ T cell clones targeted HCMV.

The TCR sequence derives from a woman between 18 and 75 years old in good health. V usage is TRBV6-2 or TRBV6-3 and J usage is TRBJ2-5. Sequenced: blood T cells: a sorted CD56 or NKG2C T cell subset, CD4+ or CD8+ T cells, or bulk PBMC T cells (not recorded which). The CDR3 here is CASSYSPETQYF.